Included here is one T cell receptor (beta chain) sequence, with context. Its antigen remains undetermined. Qualities for individual bases were not recorded, and no much larger clone is one base off. The CDR3 spans 16 residues, from the cysteine through the phenylalanine. The retained sequence is limited to the CDR3, 48 bases, with the frame set at the first base. Here V drops 4 bases and J drops 0 bases, and the junction holds 7 bases not matched to any gene. In the germline V gene, CDR1 corresponds to MDHEN and CDR2 to SYDVKM. This entry comes from a study of cytomegalovirus exposure and HLA in healthy donors (dated by TCRdb to the late 2010s). Some background on the complete study: According to a later analysis, the approximately 130 validation repertoires were produced on the same platform as the approximately 620 repertoires of the first cohort. The study aimed to test whether cataloging public T cell receptors could reveal signatures of past pathogen exposure. A separate validation cohort of approximately 130 different subjects was used in addition to the roughly 640-subject first cohort. To predict cytomegalovirus infection status, the study brought together high-throughput TCR immunosequencing, statistical association of individual TCRs with disease status, and machine learning.

The method was the immunoSEQ multiplex PCR assay. The original methods were these. A statistical classification framework was developed to diagnose cytomegalovirus status using the catalog of TCR beta chain sequences. Sourced from immuneACCESS, this table was stored by TCRdb with only in-frame sequences that have V and J called. A share of the clones is absent; for the studies checked, an unresolved V gene accounts for under half, and the remainder has no known explanation. V, J and clone size were drawn from that table, and D and trimming were deduced from the DNA. For this sample the table gives over 100,000 clones, of which about nine tenths were detected only once. The biggest ten clones account for 3% to 3.5% of the sample. The donors belonged to the validation cohort of around 120 subjects, which was separate from the approximately 610-subject first cohort. Points the paper makes about the study in general: Of the cluster scores, roughly 95% were above 0 in a later analysis, which found that TCRs clustered in the first cohort also tended to co-occur in the 95 to 150 validation repertoires. A total of some 180 TCR beta chains were listed by the study as associated with cytomegalovirus. The classifier was reported to diagnose cytomegalovirus status with high specificity and sensitivity in both the original and validation cohorts. Most TCR sequences were seen in very few donors, while some public TCRs were found in many individuals. In vitro tests confirmed that a few of the cytomegalovirus-associated TCR beta chains recognize cytomegalovirus antigens. According to the authors, the approach could potentially be generalized to other disease states and immunological phenotypes. The validation cohort had no HLA typing available for a later analysis, so co-occurrence within that cohort was assessed over all 120 or so repertoires.

The specimen was PBMCs. The origin of this receptor is a man younger than 40 in good health and CMV-seronegative. This sequence uses TRBV28 and TRBJ2-5, and TRBD2 matches 8 of the central bases. The DNA sequence is given as TGTGCCAGCAGTTCCGCGCAGCGGGGGTACCAAGAGACCCAGTACTTC. This codes for CASSSAQRGYQETQYF.